Presented here are 3 T cell receptor beta chains from one specimen sequenced in a study of vaccination effects on CD4 cells after COVID-19. TCRdb keeps only in-frame clones here, not all; method: immunoSEQ multiplex PCR. The table records about 66,000 clones, about 72% of them present only once. When roughly eleven days of culture had elapsed, CD4+ T cells were isolated. Their recognized antigens are unknown. This material consisted of CD4+ T cells from PBMCs cultured without peptide, taken before COVID-19 vaccination. The receptors shown here come from a human donor who had a prior SARS-CoV-2 infection.

This clone was found a few times. The rearrangement links TRBV4-2 to TRBJ2-1; tentatively, D is TRBD2 (6 bases). The CDR3 is 16 residues long. CDR1 LGHNA and CDR2 YNFKEQ come from the germline V gene. Between the trimmed V and J ends, which lost 4 bases and 8 bases, there was a span of 21 bases. CDR3 sequence: CASSPHSRSSEYEQFF. Here the CDR3 DNA reads TGTGCCAGCAGCCCCCATTCCAGGTCTAGCGAGTATGAGCAGTTCTTC.

The V and J genes are TRBV4-3 and TRBJ1-2; TRBD1 matches at 8 bases. With 0 bases clipped from V and 2 bases from J, the junction kept 2 bases outside the gene matches. This CDR3 has 15 amino acids. Germline CDR1 LGHNA, CDR2 YSLEER. The CDR3 is CASSQETGANYGYTF. DNA of the CDR3: TGCGCCAGCAGCCAAGAGACAGGGGCAAACTATGGCTACACCTTC.

This clone was detected only a few times. This chain links TRBV4-2 with TRBJ2-1; TRBD1 aligns across 9 bases. The germline V gene has CDR1 LGHNA and CDR2 YNFKEQ. This CDR3 has 16 residues. V shed 3 bases and J 2 bases; nucleotides not matched to a gene: 5. Written as DNA, the CDR3 is TGTGCCAGCAGCCATTCCGGGGACAGGGCCTACAATGAGCAGTTCTTC. It specifies CASSHSGDRAYNEQFF.